This TCR beta chain derives from a study of blood T cell repertoires in COVID-19. Background on the study: Nucleic acid was either cDNA or gDNA, and it came from T cells, B-cell-depleted T cells, or PBMCs.

The V gene's germline CDR1 is GTSNPN and CDR2 SVGIG (reference sequence). V was trimmed by 5 bases and J by 3 bases, leaving 10 bases between them. This CDR3 has 13 amino acids. Measured with immunoSEQ multiplex PCR; TCRdb has only the in-frame clones, and not every one. The sample has around 170,000 clones, 75% to 80% seen once. This TCR was sampled from a woman older than 75 with acute or convalescent COVID-19. The rearrangement joins TRBV30 to TRBJ1-4; D unclear. Sequencing was performed on peripheral blood. CDR3: CAWGRRPNEKLFF. CDR3 coding DNA: TGTGCCTGGGGACGCAGGCCTAATGAAAAACTGTTTTTT.